The clone carrying this TCR beta chain was detected a few times. Antigen: not known. The time point: persistent/refractory GD, antithyroid drugs over 5 years with positive TRAb. Generation of the TCR library employed RNA extracted from PBMCs. All patients originated from an endocrinology department located in Xi'an, China. This record belongs to a study of regulatory T cells in long-lasting Graves disease. V lost 0 bases to trimming and J lost 9 bases, with 8 bases between them. The CDR3 is 12 residues long. From germline, CDR1 is ENHRY and CDR2 SYGVKD. Study-wide results and limits: Under persistent disease, TRBV28, TRBJ1-2 and TRBJ2-5 were used preferentially.

Sequencing libraries for TCR beta were prepared with iRepertoire HTBI primers and Arm-PCR of CDR3 regions. MiXCR was run by TCRdb on the multiplex PCR reads, yielding one entry per CDR3 protein. The sample consists of roughly 450,000 distinct CDR3 sequences, around a quarter of them appearing once. The chain joins TRBV10-3 to TRBJ1-1, with D hard to call. The material sequenced was peripheral blood mononuclear cells (PBMCs), taken when the disease was refractory, from a patient treated with antithyroid drugs. The TCR was taken from a female donor with Graves disease. DNA of the CDR3: TGTGCCATCAGTGAGTCGCTGGAACAAGCTTTCTTT. Translation gives CAISESLEQAFF.